Detailed here is one T cell receptor beta chain. What it binds is unknown. CDR1 and CDR2 (germline): LNHNV, YYDKDF (reference sequence). The CDR3 consists of 15 residues. The sample belongs to a study of CXCR3-negative and CXCR3-positive naive CD8 T cells. On the study more broadly: Approximately 140 million TRB reads were obtained in total, which works out to about 1.5 +/- 0.3 million per library.

Via 5' RACE with UMI labels, TRB cDNA libraries were prepared. TCRdb re-called the 5' RACE reads and gives one entry per CDR3 protein, without DNA. This sample's clone table lists 100,000 to 150,000 distinct CDR3 sequences. Study-level points and caveats: Once cells were cryopreserved, CXCR3 expression went down partly, and most assays used fresh PBMCs.

Sequencing was performed on naive CXCR3- CD8+ T cells from blood. Described subset: CD45RO-CCR7+CD27+CD95- naive CD8+ T cells lacking CXCR3 (TNR3-). V usage is TRBV15 and J usage is TRBJ2-1; TCRdb indicates TRBD1, and absent DNA this call remains unverified. The receptor was isolated from a human donor in good health. Some clones in this sample may be carry-over from other donors' samples. The CDR3 sequence: CATSRGTPNYNEQFF.